The 13 T cell receptor beta chains reported below all come from one sample, sequenced in a study of technical replicates of blood from several donors (dated by TCRdb to the late 2010s). The library was produced with the immunoSEQ multiplex PCR assay. TCRdb holds this immuneACCESS table with in-frame rearrangements only. Some clones are missing; in checked studies, unresolved V genes explain under half, and the rest has no known cause. The sample profile shows more than 90,000 clones; more than 90% of them were found once. The ten largest account for approximately 0.22% of the sample. Sequenced material: T cells isolated from PBMCs. These receptors came from a human donor in good health.

The V and J genes are TRBV4-1 and TRBJ1-4, with 9 bases lining up with TRBD1. The V and J ends lost 0 bases and 8 bases, in that order; junction bases with no gene match: 13. Germline values: CDR1 MGHRA, CDR2 YSYEKL. The CDR3 totals 18 residues. The CDR3 DNA sequence: TGCGCCAGCAGCCAAGAGGAAGCACAGGGGGCGCGTTGGGAAAAACTGTTTTTT. As protein: CASSQEEAQGARWEKLFF.

This clone occurred once. The chain employs TRBV19 and TRBJ2-2, with a weak D call TRBD2 (7 bases). The CDR3 sequence is 14 residues long. Germline CDR1 is LNHDA and CDR2 is SQIVND (reference sequence). The V gene lost 6 bases and the J gene lost 6 bases, with 14 bases spanning the gap. CDR3 region: CASSFEGGPGELFF. CDR3 nucleotides: TGTGCCAGTAGCTTCGAGGGGGGGCCCGGGGAGCTGTTTTTT.

This chain uses TRBV11-2 with TRBJ2-1, with 13 bases aligning to TRBD2. Trimming removed 3 bases from V and 3 bases from J; junction bases left unmatched: 2. The CDR3 is 16 amino acids. The germline gives CDR1 SGHAT, CDR2 FQNNGV. The CDR3 region is CASSLWTSGSYNEQFF. The CDR3 DNA reads TGTGCCAGCAGCTTGTGGACTAGCGGGAGCTACAATGAGCAGTTCTTC. Filled out from reference TRBV11-2 and TRBJ2-1, the complete variable domain reads EAGVAQSPRYKIIEKRQSVAFWCNPISGHATLYWYQQILGQGPKLLIQFQNNGVVDDSQLPKDRFSAERLKGVDSTLKIQPAKLEDSAVYLCASSLWTSGSYNEQFFGPGTRLTVL.

The chain uses TRBV27 and TRBJ2-5, with 7 bases matching TRBD2. The J segment lost 0 bases and the V segment lost 4 bases, leaving 8 bases of the junction unmatched. The CDR3 has 16 amino acids. The germline V gene encodes CDR1 MNHEY and CDR2 SMNVEV (reference sequence). CDR3 DNA: TGTGCCAGCAGTTCGCTAGCGGAGGCGTACCAAGAGACCCAGTACTTC. Translated: CASSSLAEAYQETQYF.

J is TRBJ2-7 and V is TRBV2; D might be TRBD1 (6 bases). V lost 6 bases to trimming and J lost 12 bases, with 18 bases between them. Germline CDR1 is SNHLY and CDR2 is FYNNEI. The CDR3 has 12 amino acids. The CDR3 sequence is CASRGDIRFPYF. The DNA of the CDR3 is TGTGCCAGCAGAGGGGACATCAGGTTTCCGTACTTC.

The chain recombines TRBV2 with TRBJ2-1; the match to TRBD2 covers 10 bases. This CDR3 has 17 amino acids. CDR1 SNHLY and CDR2 FYNNEI come from the germline V gene. V was pared by 5 bases and J by 0 bases, with 7 bases of the junction left unmatched. The CDR3 region is CASSTELAGSSYNEQFF. The CDR3 DNA reads as TGTGCCAGCAGTACCGAACTAGCGGGGAGCTCCTACAATGAGCAGTTCTTC.

The sample holds one count of this clone. This chain connects TRBV27 to TRBJ2-2; weak D call: TRBD2 (6 bases). Germline CDR1 MNHEY, CDR2 SMNVEV (reference sequence). V was clipped by 4 bases and J by 5 bases, with 14 bases between them. The CDR3 has 15 residues. The CDR3 DNA reads TGTGCCAGCAGTTGGAATTCCGGGGGTACCGGGGAGCTGTTTTTT. This codes for CASSWNSGGTGELFF.

This chain uses TRBV5-7 with TRBJ1-1; 11 bases fit TRBD1. Being an ORF, TRBV5-7 has a function that is uncertain. This CDR3 is 16 amino acids long. The V and J ends lost 2 bases and 1 base, in that order; junction bases with no gene match: 4. CDR3 amino acids: CASSLRGQGGNTEAFF. DNA for the CDR3: TGTGCCAGCAGCTTACGGGGACAGGGGGGGAACACTGAAGCTTTCTTT.

This chain links TRBV5-1 with TRBJ2-5, with TRBD1 as a possible D gene (6 bases). The CDR3 contains 12 residues. Trimming took off 4 bases at V and 4 bases at J, with 8 bases between the two ends. Germline V gene sequence: CDR1 SGHRS, CDR2 YFSETQ. The CDR3 bases are TGCGCCAGCAGCCCGACAGGAGAGACCCAGTACTTC. It yields the protein CASSPTGETQYF.

This sequence joins TRBV6-1 and TRBJ2-7; 13 bases are a match to TRBD2. V lost 2 bases to trimming and J lost 6 bases; unmatched junction nucleotides: 10. CDR3 length equals 17 residues. Germline values: CDR1 MNHNS, CDR2 SASEGT. This CDR3 reads CASSEMAGLAGSREQYF. CDR3 sequence (DNA): TGTGCCAGCAGTGAAATGGCGGGACTAGCGGGATCTCGCGAGCAGTACTTC.

CDR3 residues: CASSSGTSGVYTQYF. CDR3 in DNA: TGTGCCAGCAGCTCCGGGACTAGCGGGGTGTATACGCAGTATTTT. The chain combines TRBV11-3 with TRBJ2-3; 13 bases align to TRBD2. The V segment lost 4 bases and the J segment 7 bases; nucleotides outside the gene matches: 5. This CDR3 is 15 amino acids long. Germline V gene data show CDR1 as SGHNT and CDR2 as YENEEA. The full variable domain, its missing parts supplied by reference TRBV11-3 and TRBJ2-3, is EAGVVQSPRYKIIEKKQPVAFWCNPISGHNTLYWYLQNLGQGPELLIRYENEEAVDDSQLPKDRFSAERLKGVDSTLKIQPAELGDSAVYLCASSSGTSGVYTQYFGPGTRLTVL.

The rearrangement joins TRBV5-1 to TRBJ2-5; weak D call: TRBD2 (5 bases). CDR1 is SGHRS, CDR2 YFSETQ, per germline. The CDR3 runs to 18 residues. V lost 4 bases, J lost 5 bases, and 27 bases lay in between. The CDR3 sequence is CASSPSTFSGSVEETQYF. DNA for the CDR3: TGCGCCAGCAGCCCTAGTACGTTCTCGGGGAGTGTGGAGGAGACCCAGTACTTC.

This chain connects TRBV28 to TRBJ2-2; 8 nucleotides match TRBD2. Germline V gives CDR1 MDHEN, CDR2 SYDVKM. This CDR3 comprises 14 residues. Germline trimming cut 6 bases from V and 6 bases from J; bases unmatched to any gene: 6. The CDR3 DNA reads TGTGCCAGCAGGACCGGGACTAGTGCCGGGGAGCTGTTTTTT. It encodes CASRTGTSAGELFF.